The clone carrying this T cell receptor (beta chain) was detected many times. Documented time point: sample taken at primary tumor resection. Donation came from some 72 patients with untreated early-stage non-small cell lung cancer. Researchers sequenced whole RNA taken from tumor, nontumor lung or frozen PBMC without sorting. The sample belongs to a study of spatial heterogeneity in lung cancer. One entry per CDR3 protein results from TCRdb running MiXCR on the 5' RACE reads. The sample holds roughly 48,000 distinct CDR3 sequences; around 5.2% are singletons and the top ten take around 10%. Germline CDR1 reads SGHVS; CDR2 reads FNYEAQ. The CDR3 is made up of 14 amino acids. The ends were cut back, 2 bases at V and 5 bases at J, with 12 bases in the middle.

This receptor was taken from a male donor with early-stage non-small cell lung cancer. V is TRBV7-6 and J is TRBJ1-1; no definite D call. The specimen comprised PBMCs, sampled at surgery. The CDR3 DNA follows: TGTGCCAGCAGCTTACGGGGAGAGGAAACTGAAGCTTTCTTT. It translates to CASSLRGEETEAFF.